This T cell receptor beta chain originates from a study of blood T cell repertoires in COVID-19. Background on the study: T cells, B-cell-depleted T cells, or PBMCs provided the cDNA or gDNA that served as material.

Under the authors' procedure: Using reference gene primer amplification, nucleated cell counts were estimated. Measured with immunoSEQ multiplex PCR; TCRdb has only the in-frame clones, and not every one. V, J and clone size are taken as reported in that table, and D and trimming were inferred from the DNA itself. The sample has some 45,000 clones, under 85% seen once. CDR3 length equals 15 residues. Trimming removed 0 bases at V and 2 bases at J, with 11 bases between. CDR1 is SGDLS, CDR2 YYNGEE, per germline. The TCR originated in a man aged 60 to 75 with acute or convalescent COVID-19. The chain links TRBV9 to TRBJ1-2; a possible D gene is TRBD1 (5 bases). The material sequenced was peripheral blood. The CDR3 loop reads CASSVEGVLNYGYTF. DNA of the CDR3: TGTGCCAGCAGCGTAGAAGGGGTCCTCAACTATGGCTACACCTTC. Full variable domain (missing parts from reference TRBV9 and TRBJ1-2): DSGVTQTPKHLITATGQRVTLRCSPRSGDLSVYWYQQSLDQGLQFLIQYYNGEERAKGNILERFSAQQFPDLHSELNLSSLELGDSALYFCASSVEGVLNYGYTFGSGTRLTVV.